Below, one T cell receptor beta chain is given with its context. This specimen comes from a study of blood T cell repertoires in COVID-19. J gave up 8 bases and V 2 bases, and 10 bases lay outside the gene matches. The CDR3 is 15 amino acids. Germline V gene lookup returns CDR1 SGHRS and CDR2 YFSETQ. TCRdb's table, derived via immunoSEQ multiplex PCR, lists solely in-frame clones and lacks some. The data hold some 310,000 clones, with about 90% observed a single time. Material: PBMCs or T cells enriched from blood (not recorded which). The source is a woman aged 25 to 39 who had recovered from COVID-19. The chain uses TRBV5-1 and TRBJ2-4, with 7 bases lining up with TRBD1. Here the CDR3 DNA reads TGCGCCAGCAGCTTTAGACAGTTCCAGGGGGACATTCAGTACTTC. It encodes CASSFRQFQGDIQYF.